Each of the 20 T cell receptor beta chains below was sequenced from the same sample in a study of OX40 agonist ivuxolimab in advanced cancers. The data were produced by immunoSEQ multiplex PCR, yet TCRdb's version contains in-frame clones alone and is incomplete. The sample gives roughly 70,000 clones, just over 85% of which show up once; around 8.2% is in the top ten. Source: CD4+ or CD8+ T cells sorted from blood, taken in a trial of the OX40 agonist ivuxolimab. These receptors all come from an adult with an advanced solid tumor such as melanoma, head and neck, liver or kidney cancer.

In the case of this clone: This sample includes further DNA sequences coding for the same CDR3. The rearrangement joins TRBV4-3 to TRBJ1-5, with D unclear. Germline V lookup: CDR1 LGHNA, CDR2 YSLEER. The CDR3 runs to 13 residues. The germline V and J ends were trimmed by 1 base and 4 bases, with 5 bases remaining between them. The CDR3 sequence: CASSQGRNQPQHF. DNA for the CDR3: TGCGCCAGCAGCCAAGGGCGGAATCAGCCCCAGCATTTT.

V and J are TRBV11-2 and TRBJ2-7; 8 positions agree with TRBD1. Unmatched junction bases numbered 8, after V lost 7 bases and J lost 6 bases. Germline lookup yields CDR1 SGHAT and CDR2 FQNNGV. The CDR3 has 13 residues. The CDR3 loop reads CASTRDRQSEQYF. CDR3 in DNA: TGTGCCAGCACCCGGGACAGGCAAAGCGAGCAGTACTTC.

The V and J genes are TRBV21-1 and TRBJ1-1; the table's D call TRBD1 went unverified against the DNA. TRBV21-1 is marked as a pseudogene. The CDR3 length is 15 residues. CDR3 amino acids: CASKGDTSKNTEAFF. In DNA form, the CDR3 reads TGTGCCAGCAAGGGGGACACGTCTAAGAACACTGAAGCTTTCTTT.

The J gene is TRBJ2-5, the V gene TRBV2; TRBD2 might be the D (6 bases). Trimming stripped 7 bases from V and 4 bases from J, with 13 bases between. There are 13 residues in the CDR3. CDR1 is SNHLY and CDR2 is FYNNEI in the germline V gene. DNA for the CDR3: TGTGCCAGCAACTTCGGGAGTTTAGAGACCCAGTACTTC. This codes for CASNFGSLETQYF.

This chain joins TRBV5-1 and TRBJ1-1; D call uncertain. This CDR3 contains 15 residues. Trimming stripped 2 bases from V and 3 bases from J, with 14 bases between. The germline V gene encodes CDR1 SGHRS and CDR2 YFSETQ. In nucleotides, the CDR3 is TGCGCCAGCAGCTTCTCAGCTCCAGGCGACACTGAAGCTTTCTTT. Translation gives CASSFSAPGDTEAFF. The variable domain in full, completed from reference TRBV5-1 and TRBJ1-1, reads KAGVTQTPRYLIKTRGQQVTLSCSPISGHRSVSWYQQTPGQGLQFLFEYFSETQRNKGNFPGRFSGRQFSNSRSEMNVSTLELGDSALYLCASSFSAPGDTEAFFGQGTRLTVV.

J is TRBJ1-5 and V is TRBV28; a possible D gene is TRBD1 (5 bases). With 3 bases removed from V and 2 bases from J, the gap between germline ends came to 11 bases. The CDR3 totals 15 residues. The germline V gene encodes CDR1 MDHEN and CDR2 SYDVKM. The DNA of the CDR3 is TGTGCCAGCAGTTTTGCGGGGGAGGGCAATCAGCCCCAGCATTTT. This encodes CASSFAGEGNQPQHF.

On this clone: Different DNA sequences within this sample yield the same CDR3. The chain uses TRBV18 and TRBJ1-1; D is undetermined. The germline CDR1 and CDR2 sequences are KGHSH and LQKENI. V gave up 0 bases and J gave up 5 bases, with 7 bases separating them. This CDR3 has 13 residues. Written as DNA, the CDR3 is TGTGCCAGCTCACCACCCCGTGGGACTGAAGCTTTCTTT. Amino acids: CASSPPRGTEAFF.

V gene TRBV6-5 combines with J gene TRBJ2-3; D is possibly TRBD1 (5 bases). V was trimmed by 2 bases and J by 5 bases, leaving 17 bases between them. This CDR3 spans 16 amino acids. Per germline, CDR1 MNHEY and CDR2 SVGAGI. The CDR3 coding sequence is TGTGCCAGCAGTTACGTTTCAGGCAGGGCGGAAGATACGCAGTATTTT. It encodes CASSYVSGRAEDTQYF.

The chain has TRBV28 and TRBJ1-3, with a possible D match to TRBD1 (5 bases). The germline V gene has CDR1 MDHEN and CDR2 SYDVKM. The CDR3 is 15 amino acids. The ends were cut back, 5 bases at V and 5 bases at J, with 16 bases in the middle. The CDR3 nucleotides read TGTGCCAGCAGTGGGGTGAGGGGTGCCAGAAACACCATATATTTT. Residues: CASSGVRGARNTIYF.

The chain is built from TRBV5-1 and TRBJ2-3; possibly TRBD1 for D (5 bases). Between the trimmed V and J ends, which lost 0 bases and 5 bases, there was a span of 13 bases. This CDR3 is built from 15 residues. Looked up from germline, CDR1 is SGHRS and CDR2 is YFSETQ. The chain's CDR3 is CASSLAPGSQDTQYF. The CDR3 DNA follows: TGCGCCAGCAGCTTGGCCCCAGGGTCCCAAGATACGCAGTATTTT.

This chain links TRBV14 with TRBJ2-2, with D perhaps assigned TRBD1 or TRBD2 (6 bases each). Trimming left V 4 bases short and J 1 base short, with 13 bases between. The CDR3 sequence is 16 residues long. The germline CDR1 and CDR2 sequences are SGHDN and FVKESK. CDR3 region: CASSPLGGLNTGELFF. The CDR3 region has the DNA TGTGCCAGCAGCCCCCTCGGGGGCCTGAACACCGGGGAGCTGTTTTTT.

Comments on this clone: The identical CDR3 is also encoded by other nucleotide sequences in the sample. The chain employs TRBV19 and TRBJ2-2, with a weak D call TRBD2 (6 bases). V was trimmed by 3 bases and J by 1 base, leaving 6 bases between them. From germline, CDR1 is LNHDA and CDR2 SQIVND (reference sequence). The CDR3 is 14 amino acids. CDR3 nucleotides: TGTGCCAGTAGTATGGAGGGGAACACCGGGGAGCTGTTTTTT. Its protein is CASSMEGNTGELFF.

The rearrangement joins TRBV19 to TRBJ2-1; 7 bases agree with TRBD2. Germline trimming cut 5 bases from V and 7 bases from J; bases unmatched to any gene: 8. The CDR3 length is 14 residues. In germline, CDR1 is LNHDA, CDR2 SQIVND (reference sequence). CDR3 in amino acids: CASSPGTIGNEQFF. In DNA form, the CDR3 reads TGTGCCAGTAGTCCCGGGACTATCGGAAATGAGCAGTTCTTC.

The chain employs TRBV28 and TRBJ1-5; D is unresolved. The CDR3 spans 15 residues. Germline V gene data show CDR1 as MDHEN and CDR2 as SYDVKM. V lost 3 bases and J 2 bases, leaving 11 bases between the germline ends. In DNA form, the CDR3 reads TGTGCCAGCAGTTTCCACAACAAGCGCAATCAGCCCCAGCATTTT. It is translated as CASSFHNKRNQPQHF.

There are a few counts of this clone. The chain has TRBV18 and TRBJ1-1; 7 positions match TRBD1. The V and J ends lost 1 base and 1 base, in that order; junction bases with no gene match: 6. Germline values: CDR1 KGHSH, CDR2 LQKENI. The CDR3 contains 16 residues. The CDR3 region has the DNA TGTGCCAGCTCACCACGGGACAGAAGATCGAACACTGAAGCTTTCTTT. It codes for CASSPRDRRSNTEAFF.

The chain joins TRBV7-2 to TRBJ1-5; D is uncertain. V lost 4 bases and J lost 3, with 10 bases in between. CDR3 length equals 14 residues. Germline V gene sequence: CDR1 SGHTA, CDR2 FQGNSA. The CDR3 region has the DNA TGTGCCAGCAGCTCCACCGTTTCCAATCAGCCCCAGCATTTT. It encodes CASSSTVSNQPQHF.

This chain links TRBV5-1 with TRBJ2-7; possible D gene TRBD1, 6 bases. The germline gives CDR1 SGHRS, CDR2 YFSETQ. CDR3 length: 14 residues. V was clipped by 1 base and J by 2 bases, with 10 bases between them. CDR3 bases: TGCGCCAGCAGCTTGACAGGGCCAACCTACGAGCAGTACTTC. Protein: CASSLTGPTYEQYF.

This chain connects TRBV7-3 to TRBJ2-1; no firm D call. V shed 6 bases and J shed 10 bases, with 13 bases lying between them. This CDR3 is 12 amino acids long. The germline CDR1 and CDR2 sequences are SGHTA and FQGTGA. This chain's CDR3 is CASSYQVGEQFF. As DNA, the CDR3 is TGTGCCAGCAGTTACCAGGTAGGGGAGCAGTTCTTC.

The chain employs TRBV7-9 and TRBJ1-2; no clear D. Trimming took off 4 bases at V and 4 bases at J, with 13 bases between the two ends. This CDR3 is built from 14 residues. Germline values: CDR1 SEHNR, CDR2 FQNEAQ (reference sequence). CDR3 sequence: CASSSETVSYGYTF. The DNA for the CDR3 is TGTGCCAGCAGCTCCGAGACGGTGAGCTATGGCTACACCTTC.

V and J are TRBV29-1 and TRBJ1-4; D is uncertain. This CDR3 is built from 12 residues. Trimming pared 4 bases from V and 0 bases from J, leaving 3 bases between. Germline loops: CDR1 SQVTM, CDR2 ANQGSEA. This CDR3 is CSVGATNEKLFF. CDR3 nucleotide sequence: TGCAGCGTTGGAGCAACTAATGAAAAACTGTTTTTT. Full variable domain (outside the CDR3, taken from reference TRBV29-1 and TRBJ1-4): SAVISQKPSRDICQRGTSLTIQCQVDSQVTMMFWYRQQPGQSLTLIATANQGSEATYESGFVIDKFPISRPNLTFSTLTVSNMSPEDSSIYLCSVGATNEKLFFGSGTQLSVL.